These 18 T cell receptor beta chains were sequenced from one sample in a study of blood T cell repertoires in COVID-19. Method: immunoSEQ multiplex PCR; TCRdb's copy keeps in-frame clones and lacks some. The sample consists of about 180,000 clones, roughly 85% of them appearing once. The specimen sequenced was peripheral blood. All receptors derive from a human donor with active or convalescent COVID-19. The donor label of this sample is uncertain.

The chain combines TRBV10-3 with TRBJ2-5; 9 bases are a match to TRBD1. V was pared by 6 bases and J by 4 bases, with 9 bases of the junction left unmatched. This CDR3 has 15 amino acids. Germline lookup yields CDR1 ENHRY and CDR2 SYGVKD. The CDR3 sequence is CAIRDRGRGVETQYF. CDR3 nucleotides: TGTGCCATCAGGGACAGGGGAAGAGGTGTAGAGACCCAGTACTTC.

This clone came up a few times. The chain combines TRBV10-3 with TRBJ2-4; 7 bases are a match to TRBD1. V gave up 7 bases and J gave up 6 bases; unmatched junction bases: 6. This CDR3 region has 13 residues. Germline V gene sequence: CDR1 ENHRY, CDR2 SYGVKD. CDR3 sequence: CAITAQGLNIQYF. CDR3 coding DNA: TGTGCCATCACTGCACAGGGGCTAAACATTCAGTACTTC.

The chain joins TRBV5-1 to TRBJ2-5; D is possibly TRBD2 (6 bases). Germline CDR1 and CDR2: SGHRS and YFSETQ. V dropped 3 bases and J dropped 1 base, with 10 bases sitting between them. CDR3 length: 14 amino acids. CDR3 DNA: TGCGCCAGCAGCTCCCCCGGGGGCCAAGAGACCCAGTACTTC. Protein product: CASSSPGGQETQYF.

The CDR3, as DNA: TGTGCCAGCAGGAAGAGGACAGGGAACACCGGGGAGCTGTTTTTT. Translating gives CASRKRTGNTGELFF. The V and J genes are TRBV25-1 and TRBJ2-2; TRBD1 matches at 7 bases. The CDR3 spans 15 residues. With 6 bases clipped from V and 1 base from J, the junction kept 5 bases outside the gene matches. Germline V CDR1 and CDR2: MGHDK, SYGVNS.

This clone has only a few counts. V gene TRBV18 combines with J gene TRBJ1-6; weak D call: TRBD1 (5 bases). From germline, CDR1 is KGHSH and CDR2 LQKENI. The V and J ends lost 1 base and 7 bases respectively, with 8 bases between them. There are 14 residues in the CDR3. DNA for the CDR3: TGTGCCAGCTCACCACGGGGCGAGAATTCACCCCTCCACTTT. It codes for CASSPRGENSPLHF.

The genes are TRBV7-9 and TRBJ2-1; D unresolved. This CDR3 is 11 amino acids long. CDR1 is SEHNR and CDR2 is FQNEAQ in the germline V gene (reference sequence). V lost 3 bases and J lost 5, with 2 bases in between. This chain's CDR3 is CASSFNNEQFF. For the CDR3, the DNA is TGTGCCAGCAGCTTCAACAATGAGCAGTTCTTC. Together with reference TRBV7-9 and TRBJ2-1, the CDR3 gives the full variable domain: DTGVSQNPRHKITKRGQNVTFRCDPISEHNRLYWYRQTLGQGPEFLTYFQNEAQLEKSRLLSDRFSAERPKGSFSTLEIQRTEQGDSAMYLCASSFNNEQFFGPGTRLTVL.

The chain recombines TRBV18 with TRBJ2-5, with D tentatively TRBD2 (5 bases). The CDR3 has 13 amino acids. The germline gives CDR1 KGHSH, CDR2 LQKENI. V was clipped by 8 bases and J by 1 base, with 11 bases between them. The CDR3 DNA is TGTGCCAGCCAGCCCGGGGTCCAAGAGACCCAGTACTTC. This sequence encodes CASQPGVQETQYF. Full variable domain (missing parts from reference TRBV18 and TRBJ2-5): NAGVMQNPRHLVRRRGQEARLRCSPMKGHSHVYWYRQLPEEGLKFMVYLQKENIIDESGMPKERFSAEFPKEGPSILRIQQVVRGDSAAYFCASQPGVQETQYFGPGTRLLVL.

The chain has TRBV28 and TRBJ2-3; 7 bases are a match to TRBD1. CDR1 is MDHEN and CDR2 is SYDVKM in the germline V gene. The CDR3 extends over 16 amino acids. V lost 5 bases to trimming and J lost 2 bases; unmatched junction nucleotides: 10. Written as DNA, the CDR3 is TGTGCCAGCAGTAGCCCGGACAGGACAGCCACAGATACGCAGTATTTT. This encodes CASSSPDRTATDTQYF.

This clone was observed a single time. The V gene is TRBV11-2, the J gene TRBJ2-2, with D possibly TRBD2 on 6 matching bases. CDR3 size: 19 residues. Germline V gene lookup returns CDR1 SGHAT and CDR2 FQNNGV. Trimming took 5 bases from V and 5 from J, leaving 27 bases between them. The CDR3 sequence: CASSPGGVAGGGGTGELFF. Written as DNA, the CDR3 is TGTGCCAGCAGCCCAGGAGGTGTTGCCGGGGGTGGTGGAACCGGGGAGCTGTTTTTT.

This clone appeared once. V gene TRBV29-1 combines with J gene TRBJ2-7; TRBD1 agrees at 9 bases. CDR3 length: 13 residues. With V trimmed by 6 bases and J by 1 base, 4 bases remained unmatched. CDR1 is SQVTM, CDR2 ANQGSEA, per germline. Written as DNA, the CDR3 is TGCAGCGTGGGACAGGGCCTTTCCTACGAGCAGTACTTC. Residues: CSVGQGLSYEQYF.

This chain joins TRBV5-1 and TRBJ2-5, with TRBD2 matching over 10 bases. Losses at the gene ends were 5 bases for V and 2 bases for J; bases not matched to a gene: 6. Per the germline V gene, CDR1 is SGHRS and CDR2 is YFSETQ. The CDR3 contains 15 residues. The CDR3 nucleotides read TGCGCCAGCAGGGAACTAGCGGGGTTACAAGAGACCCAGTACTTC. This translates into CASRELAGLQETQYF.

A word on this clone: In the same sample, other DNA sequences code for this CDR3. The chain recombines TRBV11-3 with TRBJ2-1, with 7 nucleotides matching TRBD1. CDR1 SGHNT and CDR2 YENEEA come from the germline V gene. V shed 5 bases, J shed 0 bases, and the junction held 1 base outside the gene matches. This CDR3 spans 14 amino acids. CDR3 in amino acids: CASSPGGSYNEQFF. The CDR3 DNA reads TGTGCCAGCAGCCCAGGGGGCTCCTACAATGAGCAGTTCTTC.

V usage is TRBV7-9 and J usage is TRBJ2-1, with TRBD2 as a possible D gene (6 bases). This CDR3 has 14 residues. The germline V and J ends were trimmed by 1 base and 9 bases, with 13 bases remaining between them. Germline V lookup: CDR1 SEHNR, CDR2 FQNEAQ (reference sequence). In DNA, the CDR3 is TGTGCCAGCAGCTTAGATCTTCTGGGAGGTGAGCAGTTCTTC. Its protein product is CASSLDLLGGEQFF.

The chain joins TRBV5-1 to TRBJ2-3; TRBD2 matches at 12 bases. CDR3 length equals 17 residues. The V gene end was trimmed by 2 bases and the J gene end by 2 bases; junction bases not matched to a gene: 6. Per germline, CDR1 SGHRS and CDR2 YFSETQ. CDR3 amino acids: CASSFYGLAGTTDTQYF. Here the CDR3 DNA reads TGCGCCAGCAGCTTCTACGGACTAGCGGGAACCACAGATACGCAGTATTTT.

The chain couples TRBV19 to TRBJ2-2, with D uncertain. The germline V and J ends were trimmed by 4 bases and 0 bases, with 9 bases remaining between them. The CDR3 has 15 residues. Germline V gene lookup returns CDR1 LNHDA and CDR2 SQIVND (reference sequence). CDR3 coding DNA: TGTGCCAGTAGTACCGCCAACTCGAACACCGGGGAGCTGTTTTTT. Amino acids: CASSTANSNTGELFF.

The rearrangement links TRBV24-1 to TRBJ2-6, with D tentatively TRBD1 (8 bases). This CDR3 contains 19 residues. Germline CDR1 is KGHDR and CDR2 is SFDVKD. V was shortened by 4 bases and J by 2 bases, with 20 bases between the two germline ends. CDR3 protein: CATSDGQGGPMAGANVLTF. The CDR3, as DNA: TGTGCCACCAGTGACGGACAGGGAGGGCCGATGGCTGGGGCCAACGTCCTGACTTTC.

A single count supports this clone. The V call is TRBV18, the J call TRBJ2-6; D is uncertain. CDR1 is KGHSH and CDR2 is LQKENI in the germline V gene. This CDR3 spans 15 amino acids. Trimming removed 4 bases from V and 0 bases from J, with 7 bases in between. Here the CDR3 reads CASSLLTSGANVLTF. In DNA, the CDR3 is TGTGCCAGCTCACTGCTAACCTCTGGGGCCAACGTCCTGACTTTC.

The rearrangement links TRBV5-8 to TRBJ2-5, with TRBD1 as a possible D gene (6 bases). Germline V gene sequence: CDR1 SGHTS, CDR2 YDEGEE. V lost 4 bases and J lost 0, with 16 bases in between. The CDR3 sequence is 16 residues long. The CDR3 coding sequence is TGTGCCAGCAGCGGGGGCGCGGCAGCTTACCAAGAGACCCAGTACTTC. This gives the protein CASSGGAAAYQETQYF. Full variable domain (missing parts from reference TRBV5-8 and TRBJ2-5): EAGVTQSPTHLIKTRGQQATLRCSPISGHTSVYWYQQALGLGLQFLLWYDEGEERNRGNFPPRFSGRQFPNYSSELNVNALELEDSALYLCASSGGAAAYQETQYFGPGTRLLVL.